This TCR beta chain was documented in a study of graft-versus-host responses after intestinal transplantation. General study results and limits: The authors found GvH clones in recipient marrow, some appearing first in ileum or blood.

V trimming: 5 bases; J trimming: 2 bases; junction bases outside the gene matches: 8. The germline CDR1 and CDR2 sequences are SNHLY and FYNNEI. The CDR3 is 16 amino acids. A word on this clone: Its antigen is as yet unknown.

TCRdb's table, derived via immunoSEQ multiplex PCR, lists solely in-frame clones and lacks some. This sample has 55,000 to 80,000 clones; over 90% occur once, and the top ten carry 1.7%. The receptor comes from a human donor who was the organ donor for an intestinal transplant. The sequences come from unstimulated CD8+ T cells sorted from spleen or lymph node cells, collected before transplant. The rearrangement links TRBV2 to TRBJ2-7, with 11 nucleotides matching TRBD2. The CDR3 loop reads CASSSASGRHAYEQYF. CDR3 nucleotides: TGTGCCAGCAGTTCGGCTAGCGGGAGGCACGCCTACGAGCAGTACTTC.